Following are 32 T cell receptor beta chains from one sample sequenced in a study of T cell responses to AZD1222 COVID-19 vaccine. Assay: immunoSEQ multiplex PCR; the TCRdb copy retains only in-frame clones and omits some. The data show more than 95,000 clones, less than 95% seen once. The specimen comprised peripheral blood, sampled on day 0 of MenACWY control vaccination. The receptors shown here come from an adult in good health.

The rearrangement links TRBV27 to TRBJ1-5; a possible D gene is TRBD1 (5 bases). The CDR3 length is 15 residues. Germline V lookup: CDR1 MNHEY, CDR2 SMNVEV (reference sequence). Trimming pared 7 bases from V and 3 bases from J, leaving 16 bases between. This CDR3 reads CASTSLRQLNQPQHF. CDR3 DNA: TGTGCCAGCACCTCCCTCCGACAGCTCAATCAGCCCCAGCATTTT.

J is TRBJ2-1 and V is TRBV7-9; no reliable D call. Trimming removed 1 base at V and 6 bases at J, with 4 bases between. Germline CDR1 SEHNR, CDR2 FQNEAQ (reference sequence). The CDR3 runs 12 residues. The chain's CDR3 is CASSLGFNEQFF. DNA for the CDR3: TGTGCCAGCAGCTTAGGTTTCAATGAGCAGTTCTTC.

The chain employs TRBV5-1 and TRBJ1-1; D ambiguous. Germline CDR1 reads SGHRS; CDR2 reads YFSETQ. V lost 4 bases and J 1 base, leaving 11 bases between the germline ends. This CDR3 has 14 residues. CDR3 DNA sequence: TGCGCCAGCAGCCCGCGGGAACCGAACACTGAAGCTTTCTTT. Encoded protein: CASSPREPNTEAFF.

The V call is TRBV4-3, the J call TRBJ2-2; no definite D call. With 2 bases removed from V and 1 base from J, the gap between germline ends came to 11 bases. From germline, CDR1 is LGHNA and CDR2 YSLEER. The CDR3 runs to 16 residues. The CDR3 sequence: CASSQTVALNTGELFF. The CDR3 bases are TGCGCCAGCAGCCAAACCGTTGCCTTGAACACCGGGGAGCTGTTTTTT.

Written as DNA, the CDR3 is TGCGCCAGCAGGATCGGGGAGTCCTACAATGAGCAGTTCTTC. This codes for CASRIGESYNEQFF. The rearrangement joins TRBV5-1 to TRBJ2-1, with TRBD2 as a possible D gene (5 bases). This CDR3 comprises 14 residues. With 5 bases removed from V and 1 base from J, the gap between germline ends came to 10 bases. Germline V CDR1 and CDR2: SGHRS, YFSETQ. Combining the CDR3 with reference TRBV5-1 and TRBJ2-1 gives the whole variable domain KAGVTQTPRYLIKTRGQQVTLSCSPISGHRSVSWYQQTPGQGLQFLFEYFSETQRNKGNFPGRFSGRQFSNSRSEMNVSTLELGDSALYLCASRIGESYNEQFFGPGTRLTVL.

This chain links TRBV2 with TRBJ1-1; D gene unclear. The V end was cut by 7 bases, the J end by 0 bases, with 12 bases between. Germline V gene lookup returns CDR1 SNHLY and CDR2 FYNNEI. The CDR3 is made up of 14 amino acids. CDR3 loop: CASIRTGLNTEAFF. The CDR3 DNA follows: TGTGCCAGCATCCGGACCGGCTTGAACACTGAAGCTTTCTTT.

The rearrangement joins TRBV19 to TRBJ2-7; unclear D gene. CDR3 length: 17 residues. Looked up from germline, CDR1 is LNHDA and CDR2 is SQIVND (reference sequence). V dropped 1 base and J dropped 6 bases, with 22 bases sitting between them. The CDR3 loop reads CASSIGAPPRPESEQYF. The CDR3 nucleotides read TGTGCCAGTAGTATAGGCGCCCCCCCCCGGCCCGAGAGCGAGCAGTACTTC.

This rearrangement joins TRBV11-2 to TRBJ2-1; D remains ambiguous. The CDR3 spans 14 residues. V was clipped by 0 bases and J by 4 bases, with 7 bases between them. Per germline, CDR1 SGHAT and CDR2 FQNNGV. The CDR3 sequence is CASSLDTPYNEQFF. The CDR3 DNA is TGTGCCAGCAGCTTAGATACACCTTACAATGAGCAGTTCTTC.

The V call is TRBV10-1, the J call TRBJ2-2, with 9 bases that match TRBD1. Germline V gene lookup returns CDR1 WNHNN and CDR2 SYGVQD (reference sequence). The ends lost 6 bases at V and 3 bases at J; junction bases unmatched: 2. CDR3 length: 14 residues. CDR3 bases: TGCGCCAGCAGGGGACAGGGCTACACCGGGGAGCTGTTTTTT. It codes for CASRGQGYTGELFF.

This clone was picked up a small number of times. The CDR3: CASSDRGQRTYGYTF. In DNA form, the CDR3 reads TGTGCCAGCAGTGACCGGGGACAGAGGACTTATGGCTACACCTTC. V is TRBV2 and J is TRBJ1-2; TRBD1 agrees at 7 bases. The length of the CDR3 is 15 residues. Per the germline V gene, CDR1 is SNHLY and CDR2 is FYNNEI. With 3 bases clipped from V and 5 bases from J, the junction kept 9 bases outside the gene matches.

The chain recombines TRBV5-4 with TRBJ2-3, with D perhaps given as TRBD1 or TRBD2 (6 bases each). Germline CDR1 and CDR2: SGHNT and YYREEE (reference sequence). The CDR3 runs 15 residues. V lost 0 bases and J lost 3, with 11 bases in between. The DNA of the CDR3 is TGTGCCAGCAGCTTGGCTCGGGGGCTAACAGATACGCAGTATTTT. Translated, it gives CASSLARGLTDTQYF.

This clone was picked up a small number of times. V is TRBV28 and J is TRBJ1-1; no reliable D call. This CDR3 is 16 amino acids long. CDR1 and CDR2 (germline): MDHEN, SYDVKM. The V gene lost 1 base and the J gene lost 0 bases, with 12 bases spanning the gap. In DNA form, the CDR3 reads TGTGCCAGCAGTTTATCCAGGAACCTCATGAACACTGAAGCTTTCTTT. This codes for CASSLSRNLMNTEAFF.

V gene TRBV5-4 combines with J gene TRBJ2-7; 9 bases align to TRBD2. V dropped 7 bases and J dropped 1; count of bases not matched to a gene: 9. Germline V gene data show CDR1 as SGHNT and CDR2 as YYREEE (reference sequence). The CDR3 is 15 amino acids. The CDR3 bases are TGTGCCAGCGGATCTCGTGCGGGAGGGTCCTACGAGCAGTACTTC. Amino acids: CASGSRAGGSYEQYF. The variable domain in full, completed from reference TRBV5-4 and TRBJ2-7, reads ETGVTQSPTHLIKTRGQQVTLRCSSQSGHNTVSWYQQALGQGPQFIFQYYREEENGRGNFPPRFSGLQFPNYSSELNVNALELDDSALYLCASGSRAGGSYEQYFGPGTRLTVT.

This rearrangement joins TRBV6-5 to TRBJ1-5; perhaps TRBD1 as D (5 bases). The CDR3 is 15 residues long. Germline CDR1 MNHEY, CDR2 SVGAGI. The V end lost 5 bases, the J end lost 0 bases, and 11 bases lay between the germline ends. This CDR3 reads CASSHGQYSNQPQHF. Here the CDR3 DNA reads TGTGCCAGCAGTCACGGACAATATAGCAATCAGCCCCAGCATTTT.

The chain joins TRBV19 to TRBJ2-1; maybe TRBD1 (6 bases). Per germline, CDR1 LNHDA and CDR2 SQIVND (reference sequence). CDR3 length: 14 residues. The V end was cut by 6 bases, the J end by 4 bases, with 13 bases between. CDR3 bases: TGTGCCAGTAGATGGACAGCTGCTTACAATGAGCAGTTCTTC. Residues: CASRWTAAYNEQFF. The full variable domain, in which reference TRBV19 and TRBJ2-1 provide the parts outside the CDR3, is DGGITQSPKYLFRKEGQNVTLSCEQNLNHDAMYWYRQDPGQGLRLIYYSQIVNDFQKGDIAEGYSVSREKKESFPLTVTSAQKNPTAFYLCASRWTAAYNEQFFGPGTRLTVL.

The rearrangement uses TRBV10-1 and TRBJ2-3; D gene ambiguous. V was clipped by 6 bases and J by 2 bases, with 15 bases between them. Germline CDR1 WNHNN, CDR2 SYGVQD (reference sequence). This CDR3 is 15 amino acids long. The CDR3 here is CASSRRAQLTDTQYF. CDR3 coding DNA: TGCGCCAGCAGCCGAAGGGCCCAGCTCACAGATACGCAGTATTTT.

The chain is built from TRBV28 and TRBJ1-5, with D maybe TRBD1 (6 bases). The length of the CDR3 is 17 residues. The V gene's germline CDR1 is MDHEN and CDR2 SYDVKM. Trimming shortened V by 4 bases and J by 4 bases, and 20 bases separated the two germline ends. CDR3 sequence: CASSSLGQSGTNQPQHF. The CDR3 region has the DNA TGTGCCAGCAGTTCTCTCGGACAGTCTGGCACTAATCAGCCCCAGCATTTT. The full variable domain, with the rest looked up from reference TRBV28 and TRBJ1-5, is DVKVTQSSRYLVKRTGEKVFLECVQDMDHENMFWYRQDPGLGLRLIYFSYDVKMKEKGDIPEGYSVSREKKERFSLILESASTNQTSMYLCASSSLGQSGTNQPQHFGDGTRLSIL.

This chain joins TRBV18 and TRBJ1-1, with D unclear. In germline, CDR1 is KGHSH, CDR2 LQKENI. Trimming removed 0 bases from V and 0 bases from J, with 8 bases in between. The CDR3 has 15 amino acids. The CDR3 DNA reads TGTGCCAGCTCACCACCGGCCGGGATGAACACTGAAGCTTTCTTT. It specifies CASSPPAGMNTEAFF. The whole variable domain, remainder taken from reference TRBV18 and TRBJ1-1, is NAGVMQNPRHLVRRRGQEARLRCSPMKGHSHVYWYRQLPEEGLKFMVYLQKENIIDESGMPKERFSAEFPKEGPSILRIQQVVRGDSAAYFCASSPPAGMNTEAFFGQGTRLTVV.

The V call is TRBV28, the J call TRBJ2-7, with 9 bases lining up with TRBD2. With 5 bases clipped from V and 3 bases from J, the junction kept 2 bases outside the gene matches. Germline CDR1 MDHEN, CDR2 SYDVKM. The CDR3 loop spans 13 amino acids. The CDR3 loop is CASSLAGSYEQYV. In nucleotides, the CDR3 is TGTGCCAGCAGTCTAGCGGGGAGCTACGAGCAGTACGTC.

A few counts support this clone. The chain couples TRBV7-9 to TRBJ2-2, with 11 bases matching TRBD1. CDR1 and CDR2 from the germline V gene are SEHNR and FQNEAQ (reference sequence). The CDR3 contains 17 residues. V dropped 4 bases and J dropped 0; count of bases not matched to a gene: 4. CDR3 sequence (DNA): TGTGCCAGCAGCTGGGACAGGGGGGGGCCGAACACCGGGGAGCTGTTTTTT. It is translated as CASSWDRGGPNTGELFF.

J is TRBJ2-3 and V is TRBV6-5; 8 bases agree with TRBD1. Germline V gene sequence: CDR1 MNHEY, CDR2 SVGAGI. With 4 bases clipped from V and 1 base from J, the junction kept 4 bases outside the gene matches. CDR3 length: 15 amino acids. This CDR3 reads CASSWTGPRTDTQYF. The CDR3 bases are TGTGCCAGCAGTTGGACAGGGCCCCGCACAGATACGCAGTATTTT.

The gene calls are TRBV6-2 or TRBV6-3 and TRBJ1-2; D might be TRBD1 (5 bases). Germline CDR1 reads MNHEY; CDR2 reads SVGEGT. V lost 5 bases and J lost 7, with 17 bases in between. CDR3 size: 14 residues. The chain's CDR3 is CASSKPQGLGGYTF. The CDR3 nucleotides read TGTGCCAGCAGTAAACCGCAGGGTCTAGGTGGCTACACCTTC.

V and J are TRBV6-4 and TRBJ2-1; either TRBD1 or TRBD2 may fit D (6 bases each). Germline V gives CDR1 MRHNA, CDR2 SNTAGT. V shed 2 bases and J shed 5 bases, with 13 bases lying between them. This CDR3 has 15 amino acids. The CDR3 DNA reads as TGTGCCAGCAGTGACGGAGGGGGGTCCCACAATGAGCAGTTCTTC. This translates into CASSDGGGSHNEQFF.

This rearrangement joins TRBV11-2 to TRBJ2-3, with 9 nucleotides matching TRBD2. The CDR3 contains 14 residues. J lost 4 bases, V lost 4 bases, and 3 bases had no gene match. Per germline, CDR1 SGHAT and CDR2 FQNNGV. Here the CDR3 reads CASSWRGGADTQYF. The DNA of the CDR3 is TGTGCCAGCAGCTGGCGGGGGGGCGCAGATACGCAGTATTTT.

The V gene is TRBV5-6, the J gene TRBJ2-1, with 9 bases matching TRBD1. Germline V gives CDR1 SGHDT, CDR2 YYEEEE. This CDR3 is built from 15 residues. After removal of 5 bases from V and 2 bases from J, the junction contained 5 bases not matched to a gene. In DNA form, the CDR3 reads TGTGCCAGCAGTCGGGACAGGGAGGCCTACAATGAGCAGTTCTTC. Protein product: CASSRDREAYNEQFF.

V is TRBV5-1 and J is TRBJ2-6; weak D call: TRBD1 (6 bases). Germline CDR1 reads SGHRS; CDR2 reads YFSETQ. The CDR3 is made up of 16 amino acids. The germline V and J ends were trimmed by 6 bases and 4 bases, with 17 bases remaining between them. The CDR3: CASTGASPAGANVLTF. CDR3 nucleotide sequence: TGCGCCAGCACAGGGGCCTCCCCGGCCGGGGCCAACGTCCTGACTTTC.

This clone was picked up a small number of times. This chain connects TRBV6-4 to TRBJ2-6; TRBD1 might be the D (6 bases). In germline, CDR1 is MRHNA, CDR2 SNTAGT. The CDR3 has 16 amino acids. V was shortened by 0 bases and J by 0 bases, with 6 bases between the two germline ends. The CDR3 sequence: CASSDSGGSGANVLTF. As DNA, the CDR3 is TGTGCCAGCAGTGACTCAGGGGGCTCTGGGGCCAACGTCCTGACTTTC.

CDR3 sequence reads: CASRAGWSQGGQPQHF. The CDR3 DNA follows: TGTGCCAGCAGAGCCGGATGGTCACAGGGCGGTCAGCCCCAGCATTTT. The chain employs TRBV5-8 and TRBJ1-5; tentative D call: TRBD1 (6 bases). Deletions cut 5 bases from V and 6 bases from J, with 21 bases between. Germline V gene sequence: CDR1 SGHTS, CDR2 YDEGEE. The CDR3 sequence is 16 residues long.

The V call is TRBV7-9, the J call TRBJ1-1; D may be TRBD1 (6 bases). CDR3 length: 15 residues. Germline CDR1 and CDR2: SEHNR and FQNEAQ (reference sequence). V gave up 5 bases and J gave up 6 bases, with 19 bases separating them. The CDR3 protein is CASSRGGAGASEAFF. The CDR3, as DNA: TGTGCCAGCAGCAGGGGTGGGGCAGGGGCCTCTGAAGCTTTCTTT.

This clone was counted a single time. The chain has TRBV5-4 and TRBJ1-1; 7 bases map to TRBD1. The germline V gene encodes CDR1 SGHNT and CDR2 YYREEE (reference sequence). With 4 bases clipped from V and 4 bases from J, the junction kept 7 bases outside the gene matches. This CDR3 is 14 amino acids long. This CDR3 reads CASSPGQAGTEAFF. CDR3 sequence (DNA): TGTGCCAGCAGCCCCGGACAGGCTGGCACTGAAGCTTTCTTT.

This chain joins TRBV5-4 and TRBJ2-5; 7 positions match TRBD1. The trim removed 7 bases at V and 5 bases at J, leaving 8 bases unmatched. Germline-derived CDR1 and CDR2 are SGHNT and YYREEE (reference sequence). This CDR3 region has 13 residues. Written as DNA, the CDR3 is TGTGCCAGCGGAAGTCGCAGGGGGGAGACCCAGTACTTC. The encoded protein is CASGSRRGETQYF.

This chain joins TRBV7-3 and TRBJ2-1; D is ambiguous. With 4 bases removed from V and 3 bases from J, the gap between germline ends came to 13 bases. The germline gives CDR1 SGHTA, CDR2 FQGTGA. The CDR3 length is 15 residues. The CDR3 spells CASSSSSSNYNEQFF. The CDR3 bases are TGTGCCAGCAGCTCCTCTAGTTCCAACTACAATGAGCAGTTCTTC.